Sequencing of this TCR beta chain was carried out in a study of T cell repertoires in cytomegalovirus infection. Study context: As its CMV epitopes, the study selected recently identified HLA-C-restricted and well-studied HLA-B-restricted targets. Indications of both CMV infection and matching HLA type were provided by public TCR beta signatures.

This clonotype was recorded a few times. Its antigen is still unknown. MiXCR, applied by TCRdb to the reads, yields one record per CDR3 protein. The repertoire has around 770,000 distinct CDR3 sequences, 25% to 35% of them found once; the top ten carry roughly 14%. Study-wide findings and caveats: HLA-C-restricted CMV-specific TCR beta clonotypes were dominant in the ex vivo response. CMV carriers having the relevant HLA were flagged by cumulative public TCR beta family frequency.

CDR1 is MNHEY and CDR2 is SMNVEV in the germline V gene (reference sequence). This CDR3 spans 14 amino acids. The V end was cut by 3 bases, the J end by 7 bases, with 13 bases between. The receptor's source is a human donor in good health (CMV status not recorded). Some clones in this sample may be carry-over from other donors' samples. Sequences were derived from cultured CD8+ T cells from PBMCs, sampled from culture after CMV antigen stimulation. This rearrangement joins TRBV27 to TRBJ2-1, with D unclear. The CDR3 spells CASSLSVIENEQFF. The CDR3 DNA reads TGTGCCAGCAGTTTGTCCGTTATCGAGAATGAGCAGTTCTTC.